What follows describes a single T cell receptor (beta chain). Its antigen is still unknown. In the authors' methods: ImmunoSEQ sequences covered only the junction and lacked quality scores; filtering therefore differed. Generated by immunoSEQ multiplex PCR, the TCRdb table keeps only in-frame clones and is missing some. V, J and clone size derive from that table, while D and trimming were established from the DNA sequence. Of approximately 980,000 clones listed, around three quarters are singletons. The J segment lost 2 bases and the V segment lost 6 bases, leaving 7 bases of the junction unmatched. This CDR3 has 15 amino acids. Germline loops: CDR1 MDHEN, CDR2 SYDVKM. These data originate in a study of shared clonotypes between healthy human individuals. Whole-study findings and limits: The generation probabilities recorded for non-shared clonotypes fell below those of clonotypes shared by all four donors. Relative to memory subsets, naive subsets generally showed larger estimated richness.

Investigators divided CD4+ cells into CD45RA+ naive and CD45RA-negative memory subsets. The TCR comes from a man between 18 and 35 years old in good health. Sequencing used memory CD4+ T cells sorted from blood. Subset of the sample: CD45RA-negative fraction. The chain couples TRBV28 to TRBJ1-2; 9 bases line up with TRBD1. CDR3 bases: TGTGCCAGCAGCTCACTCGGACAGGGGAACTATGGCTACACCTTC. As protein: CASSSLGQGNYGYTF.